Below are 3 T cell receptor beta chains sequenced from a single sample in a study of regulatory T cells in long-lasting Graves disease. Time point reported: newly diagnosed GD, antithyroid drugs for less than 3 months. Making the TCR library involved RNA that had been extracted from PBMCs. According to the study, TCR beta libraries were built with iRepertoire HTBI primers and CDR3-region Arm-PCR. TCRdb reprocessed the multiplex PCR reads via MiXCR and lists one record per CDR3 protein. The table records about 370,000 distinct CDR3 sequences, roughly a sixth of them present only once. The sequencing used peripheral blood mononuclear cells (PBMCs), collected at new diagnosis, from a patient treated with antithyroid drugs. Receptor source: a female donor with Graves disease.

In the case of this clonotype: This may be a read error: a much more frequent sequence differs by one nucleotide. The CDR3 sequence is CASSPLGQGPDTQYF. The DNA for the CDR3 is TGTGCCAGCAGCCCCCTGGGACAGGGACCAGATACGCAGTATTTT. This chain uses TRBV5-5 with TRBJ2-3, with TRBD1 matching 9 bases. Germline assignment: CDR1 SGHKS and CDR2 YYEKEE (reference sequence). Trimming at V came to 4 bases and at J to 4 bases, leaving 7 bases not matched to a gene. The CDR3 runs to 15 residues.

Many counts were recorded for this clonotype. V is TRBV29-1 and J is TRBJ2-3; a weak D match, TRBD1 (5 bases). The V gene's germline CDR1 is SQVTM and CDR2 ANQGSEA. The CDR3 has 14 amino acids. V lost 2 bases to trimming and J lost 0 bases, with 9 bases between them. This CDR3 is CSVESGFSTDTQYF. CDR3 nucleotide sequence: TGCAGCGTTGAATCAGGGTTTAGCACAGATACGCAGTATTTT.

To note about this clonotype: A much larger clone sits a single nucleotide away, making a read error possible. This chain joins TRBV20-1 and TRBJ2-3; D gene uncertain. Germline lookup yields CDR1 DFQATT and CDR2 SNEGSKA (reference sequence). CDR3 length: 11 residues. The DNA for the CDR3 is TGCGGTGCTAGAGATCGTGATACGCAGTATTTT. This codes for CGARDRDTQYF.